Sequencing of this TCR beta chain was carried out in a study of blood T cell repertoires in COVID-19. In the original analysis: Amplification of reference gene primers provided the estimated nucleated cell counts. Only in-frame clones appear in the TCRdb table, and some are missing; sequencing was by immunoSEQ multiplex PCR. The D gene and trimming were derived from the DNA, and the V and J assignments and clone size from that table. This table holds some 490,000 clones, 80% to 90% found once. Across about two dozen US areas, participants ranged in age from 18 to 89 years. The TCR was taken from a woman aged 55-75 years who had recovered from COVID-19. The specimen was PBMCs or T cells enriched from blood (not recorded which).

CDR3 nucleotides: TGTGCCAGCAGTTTTCCTAAACTAGCGGGGGAAAGGTATGAGCAGTTCTTC. The encoded protein is CASSFPKLAGERYEQFF. The chain combines TRBV27 with TRBJ2-1; 11 bases map to TRBD2. V was pared by 3 bases and J by 8 bases, with 12 bases of the junction left unmatched. Germline V CDR1 and CDR2: MNHEY, SMNVEV (reference sequence). The CDR3 covers 17 residues.